A selection of T cell receptor beta chains follows, all from one sample in a study of CD8 T cells in ankylosing spondylitis. TCRdb re-analysed the 5' RACE reads in MiXCR, keeping a single row per CDR3 protein. The sample shows about 450,000 distinct CDR3 sequences, about 24% of them seen only once. The sequenced sample consisted of blood, either unsorted or a sorted T cell fraction (not recorded which). The receptors stem from a male donor with ankylosing spondylitis. Each CDR3 is given with its conserved first and last residue. The D gene is left open where the match is weak. Rows give clone size only sometimes, using once, few, many, or a class for an expanded clone.

>TRBV12-3/TRBV12-4|TRBJ1-6|TRBD1|few
CASSLKGQGNSPLHF
>TRBV15|TRBJ1-5|.|few
CATSRVGPGDQPQHF
>TRBV6-5|TRBJ2-1|.|.
CASSYGRQVNEQFF
>TRBV7-2|TRBJ1-2|.|.
CASSLEKDGYTF
>TRBV12-3/TRBV12-4|TRBJ1-2|.|few
CASSHSYRLNYGYTF
>TRBV29-1|TRBJ1-2|.|few
CSAQIWDNYGYTF
>TRBV29-1|TRBJ2-2|.|.
CSVDSQEAGELFF
>TRBV11-3|TRBJ2-1|TRBD2|.
CASSFLREGRGGNEQFF
>TRBV6-2/TRBV6-3|TRBJ2-4|.|many
CASRLAGADIQYF
>TRBV12-3/TRBV12-4|TRBJ1-5|.|many
CASSVFDSRNQPQHF
>TRBV29-1|TRBJ2-3|TRBD2|few
CSAGGLGRDTQYF
>TRBV20-1|TRBJ1-1|.|.
CSARVQSMNTEAFF
>TRBV14|TRBJ2-7|.|.
CASSQGLEGWYEQYF
>TRBV29-1|TRBJ1-2|TRBD1|once
CSVETGGTWGYTF
>TRBV6-1|TRBJ2-1|.|.
CASTNGPAYNEQFF
>TRBV12-3/TRBV12-4|TRBJ1-1|.|few
CASSPRTNTEAFF
>TRBV7-2|TRBJ2-1|TRBD2|few
CASSSSRDYHEQFF
>TRBV27|TRBJ2-5|TRBD2|few
CASSPGGRQETQYF
>TRBV7-9|TRBJ2-1|TRBD2|.
CASSEGLAGNEQFF
>TRBV20-1|TRBJ2-3|.|.
CSASGGSSTDTQYF
>TRBV14|TRBJ2-3|.|once
CASSQDIGGGPLDTQYF
>TRBV20-1|TRBJ2-7|TRBD2|.
CSAMSGGSSYEQYF
>TRBV5-1|TRBJ1-1|TRBD1|.
CASSQGTGDSTEAFF
>TRBV10-3|TRBJ2-2|.|few
CAISEQPGELFF
>TRBV3-1|TRBJ1-1|.|.
CASSQVSGFTEAFF
>TRBV7-8|TRBJ2-3|.|few
CASSLRTSRGTQYF
>TRBV15|TRBJ2-1|TRBD2|.
CATSRDINLAGGPNEQFF
>TRBV5-1|TRBJ2-3|.|.
CASSLDPRDGGLADTQYF
>TRBV27|TRBJ2-1|TRBD2|.
CASSTSGRLYNEQFF
>TRBV7-9|TRBJ1-4|.|once
CASSLFEKLFF
>TRBV29-1|TRBJ2-1|.|once
CGAGPGGYNEQFF
>TRBV24-1|TRBJ2-1|TRBD2|few
CATSDPSSGTNVEQFF
>TRBV3-1|TRBJ2-6|.|few
CASSPTMSGANVLTF
>TRBV3-1|TRBJ2-2|.|few
CASSQSRARTGELFF
>TRBV6-1|TRBJ1-1|.|.
CASRVETENTEAFF
>TRBV10-3|TRBJ2-1|TRBD2|.
CAISEGSTSGRYNEQFF
>TRBV20-1|TRBJ2-5|TRBD2|few
CSARDGLAGWGTQYF
>TRBV11-2|TRBJ2-7|.|.
CASSLGFSGNYEQYF
>TRBV7-2|TRBJ1-4|.|few
CASSLAGDGEKLFF
>TRBV7-6|TRBJ2-3|TRBD2|few
CASSSLAGVGYTQYF
>TRBV28|TRBJ1-5|.|few
CASIGTKNSNQPQHF
>TRBV5-1|TRBJ2-5|TRBD2|few
CASSLVAGVEETQYF
>TRBV12-3/TRBV12-4|TRBJ1-2|.|.
CASSPRDGYTF
>TRBV2|TRBJ2-7|TRBD2|.
CASTFRGRAYEQYF
>TRBV15|TRBJ2-1|TRBD2|.
CATSRRLAGGDEQFF
>TRBV24-1|TRBJ2-3|TRBD1|few
CATSTVTGVTYPPNTDTQYF
>TRBV24-1|TRBJ1-1|.|few
CATSHGRMNTEAFF
>TRBV20-1|TRBJ1-6|.|once
CSARAGASSYNSPLHF